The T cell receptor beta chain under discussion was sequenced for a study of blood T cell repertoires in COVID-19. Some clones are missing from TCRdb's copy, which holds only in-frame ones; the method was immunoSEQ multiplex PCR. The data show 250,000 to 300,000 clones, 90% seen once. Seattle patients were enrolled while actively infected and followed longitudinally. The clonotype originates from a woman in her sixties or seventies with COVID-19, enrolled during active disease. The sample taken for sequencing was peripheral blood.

CDR3 amino acids: CASSHPGGNHIYSGNTIYF. The CDR3 bases are TGTGCCAGCAGCCACCCGGGGGGCAACCATATATACTCTGGAAACACCATATATTTT. The V call is TRBV3-1 (or the pseudogene TRBV3-2), the J call TRBJ1-3; possibly TRBD1 for D (6 bases). This CDR3 contains 19 residues. Trimming pared 3 bases from V and 0 bases from J, leaving 21 bases between. Germline loops: CDR1 LGHDT, CDR2 YNNKEL (reference sequence).